This T cell receptor (beta chain) is from a study of T cell responses to AZD1222 COVID-19 vaccine. General observations from the study: Among spike-specific TCRs, nearly half reportedly target unmutated variant regions. Spike-specific TCR repertoires showed rising breadth and depth after two AZD1222 doses.

The assay was immunoSEQ multiplex PCR, and TCRdb's table has in-frame clones only and misses some. The data contain more than 75,000 clones, around nine tenths of them singletons. To note about this clone: The target antigen is unknown.

The TCR originated in an adult who received the AZD1222 COVID-19 vaccine. The sample consisted of peripheral blood, taken 28 days after the second AZD1222 dose.

The CDR3 DNA sequence: TGTGCCAGCCTCATAGACAGGACTAACTATGGCTACACCTTC. Amino acids: CASLIDRTNYGYTF. This chain links TRBV2 with TRBJ1-2, with D perhaps matching TRBD1 (6 bases). The CDR3 extends over 14 amino acids. Trimming removed 8 bases at V and 0 bases at J, with 13 bases between. Germline assignment: CDR1 SNHLY and CDR2 FYNNEI.